This is a list of T cell receptor beta chains from one sample in a study of T cell responses to AZD1222 COVID-19 vaccine. Some clones are missing from TCRdb's copy, which holds only in-frame ones; the method was immunoSEQ multiplex PCR. This sample has about 140,000 clones, with more than 70% found just once. Sequences were derived from peripheral blood, sampled on day 0 of AZD1222 vaccination. The receptor source for this set is an adult in good health. Each CDR3 is given with its conserved first and last residue. The D gene is left open where the match is weak. Expanded clones are given a class, and other clones once, few, many or no size at all.

clone size: -; J gene: TRBJ2-1; D gene: -; V gene: TRBV28; CDR3 DNA: TGTGCCAGCAGTTTAGCGGTGTCAGCGGCCTCCTACAATGAGCAGTTCTTC; CDR3 protein: CASSLAVSAASYNEQFF
clone size: few; J gene: TRBJ1-3; D gene: TRBD1; V gene: TRBV7-8; CDR3 DNA: TGTGCCAGCAGCTCCCCGGACAGGGGGTCCGGAAACACCATATATTTT; CDR3 protein: CASSSPDRGSGNTIYF
clone size: -; J gene: TRBJ2-3; D gene: -; V gene: TRBV5-1; CDR3 DNA: TGCGCCAGCAGCTTGCAGCGGGCCCCAGATACGCAGTATTTT; CDR3 protein: CASSLQRAPDTQYF
clone size: -; J gene: TRBJ2-5; D gene: -; V gene: TRBV7-9; CDR3 DNA: TGTGCCAGCAGCTTAGACGAGACCCAGTACTTC; CDR3 protein: CASSLDETQYF
clone size: -; J gene: TRBJ2-7; D gene: TRBD1; V gene: TRBV13; CDR3 DNA: TGTGCCAGCAGCCGGACAGGGGCCCGTCAGTACTTC; CDR3 protein: CASSRTGARQYF
clone size: -; J gene: TRBJ2-5; D gene: -; V gene: TRBV6-5; CDR3 DNA: TGTGCCAGCAGTAGGGTAGGGGAGACCCAGTACTTC; CDR3 protein: CASSRVGETQYF
clone size: -; J gene: TRBJ1-1; D gene: TRBD1; V gene: TRBV5-1; CDR3 DNA: TGCGCCAGCAGCTTCGGACAGGTCAACACTGAAGCTTTCTTT; CDR3 protein: CASSFGQVNTEAFF
clone size: -; J gene: TRBJ1-2; D gene: TRBD1; V gene: TRBV6-5; CDR3 DNA: TGTGCCAGCAGTTCTTTTCGGGACAGACCTAACTATGGCTACACCTTC; CDR3 protein: CASSSFRDRPNYGYTF
clone size: -; J gene: TRBJ2-7; D gene: -; V gene: TRBV5-1; CDR3 DNA: TGCGCCAGCAGCTTGGACTTTCAGGGGACCTACGAGCAGTACTTC; CDR3 protein: CASSLDFQGTYEQYF
clone size: -; J gene: TRBJ2-3; D gene: -; V gene: TRBV12-3/TRBV12-4; CDR3 DNA: TGTGCCAGCACGGGTAGGAGCACAGATACGCAGTATTTT; CDR3 protein: CASTGRSTDTQYF
clone size: -; J gene: TRBJ2-5; D gene: TRBD1; V gene: TRBV28; CDR3 DNA: TGTGCCAGCACCAAACCGACAGGGTACCAAGAGACCCAGTACTTC; CDR3 protein: CASTKPTGYQETQYF
clone size: -; J gene: TRBJ2-1; D gene: TRBD2; V gene: TRBV5-1; CDR3 DNA: TGCGCCAGCAGCACCGTAGCGGGAGCCAATGAGCAGTTCTTC; CDR3 protein: CASSTVAGANEQFF
clone size: -; J gene: TRBJ2-1; D gene: -; V gene: TRBV11-3; CDR3 DNA: TGTGCCAGCAGCTTAGGACATGGGGTCGGGGAGCAGTTCTTC; CDR3 protein: CASSLGHGVGEQFF
clone size: -; J gene: TRBJ2-7; D gene: TRBD1; V gene: TRBV4-3; CDR3 DNA: TGCGCCAGCAGCCATTTTGGGACAGGGGCCCCCGAGCAGTACTTC; CDR3 protein: CASSHFGTGAPEQYF
clone size: -; J gene: TRBJ2-7; D gene: -; V gene: TRBV6-5; CDR3 DNA: TGTGCCAGCAGGTTCATTGAACGGGGCGAGCAGTACTTC; CDR3 protein: CASRFIERGEQYF
clone size: -; J gene: TRBJ2-1; D gene: TRBD2; V gene: TRBV7-3; CDR3 DNA: TGTGCCAGCAGCCCTAGCCCGGGACTACTTTACAATGAGCAGTTCTTC; CDR3 protein: CASSPSPGLLYNEQFF
clone size: -; J gene: TRBJ1-1; D gene: TRBD1; V gene: TRBV7-2; CDR3 DNA: TGTGCCAGCAGTTACCTCCGGGACAGGGAAGCTTTCTTT; CDR3 protein: CASSYLRDREAFF
clone size: -; J gene: TRBJ2-2; D gene: -; V gene: TRBV15; CDR3 DNA: TGTGCCACCAGCAGAGATTTCGAGAACACCGGGGAGCTGTTTTTT; CDR3 protein: CATSRDFENTGELFF
clone size: -; J gene: TRBJ2-2; D gene: -; V gene: TRBV5-4; CDR3 DNA: TGTGCCAGCAGTTGGAGGGGGGCCACCGGGGAGCTGTTTTTT; CDR3 protein: CASSWRGATGELFF
clone size: -; J gene: TRBJ2-1; D gene: TRBD2; V gene: TRBV7-9; CDR3 DNA: TGTGCCAGCAGCACCACTAGCGGGAGTACCTACAATGAGCAGTTCTTC; CDR3 protein: CASSTTSGSTYNEQFF
clone size: -; J gene: TRBJ2-1; D gene: -; V gene: TRBV9; CDR3 DNA: TGTGCCAGCAGCGTAGGACCTTCCCCCTTCCCCTACAATGAGCAGTTCTTC; CDR3 protein: CASSVGPSPFPYNEQFF
clone size: -; J gene: TRBJ2-1; D gene: TRBD1; V gene: TRBV7-2; CDR3 DNA: TGTGCCAGCAGCTTAGACAGGGGGTTGGGTAATGAGCAGTTCTTC; CDR3 protein: CASSLDRGLGNEQFF
clone size: -; J gene: TRBJ2-3; D gene: -; V gene: TRBV9; CDR3 DNA: TGTGCCAGCAGCGTAGATGCTAGCGAGGCAGATACGCAGTATTTT; CDR3 protein: CASSVDASEADTQYF
clone size: -; J gene: TRBJ2-3; D gene: -; V gene: TRBV6-2/TRBV6-3; CDR3 DNA: TGTGCCAGCAGTTACGGGACCTGGGATACGCAGTATTTT; CDR3 protein: CASSYGTWDTQYF
clone size: -; J gene: TRBJ1-5; D gene: -; V gene: TRBV6-1; CDR3 DNA: TGTGCCAGCAGTGAGCCCGTAAATAGCAATCAGCCCCAGCATTTT; CDR3 protein: CASSEPVNSNQPQHF
clone size: -; J gene: TRBJ2-3; D gene: -; V gene: TRBV12-3/TRBV12-4; CDR3 DNA: TGTGCCAGCAGCGCAGACAGCACAGATACGCAGTATTTT; CDR3 protein: CASSADSTDTQYF
clone size: -; J gene: TRBJ1-5; D gene: -; V gene: TRBV30; CDR3 DNA: TGTGCCTGGAGTGCACTATTAAGCAATCAGCCCCAGCATTTT; CDR3 protein: CAWSALLSNQPQHF
clone size: -; J gene: TRBJ1-1; D gene: TRBD1; V gene: TRBV7-9; CDR3 DNA: TGTGCCAGCAGCTACAGACAGGGCGCTGAAGCTTTCTTT; CDR3 protein: CASSYRQGAEAFF
clone size: -; J gene: TRBJ1-5; D gene: TRBD1; V gene: TRBV28; CDR3 DNA: TGTGCCAGCAGTTCCACCGGGACAGGGTATCAGCCCCAGCATTTT; CDR3 protein: CASSSTGTGYQPQHF
clone size: medium-sized; J gene: TRBJ1-2; D gene: -; V gene: TRBV9; CDR3 DNA: TGTGCCAGCAGAAACACGGGGGGTACCTATGGCTACACCTTC; CDR3 protein: CASRNTGGTYGYTF
clone size: -; J gene: TRBJ2-2; D gene: TRBD2; V gene: TRBV7-2; CDR3 DNA: TGTGCCAGCAGCCTGCCGGCTAGCGGGAGATGGACCGGGGAGCTGTTTTTT; CDR3 protein: CASSLPASGRWTGELFF
clone size: -; J gene: TRBJ1-3; D gene: -; V gene: TRBV4-2; CDR3 DNA: TGTGCCAGCAGCCAAGTTGGTGGGAGCTCTGGAAACACCATATATTTT; CDR3 protein: CASSQVGGSSGNTIYF
clone size: -; J gene: TRBJ2-1; D gene: -; V gene: TRBV5-6; CDR3 DNA: TGTGCCAGCAGCTTGGTGGCACACGATGAGCAGTTCTTC; CDR3 protein: CASSLVAHDEQFF
clone size: -; J gene: TRBJ2-7; D gene: TRBD1; V gene: TRBV28; CDR3 DNA: TGTGCCAGCAGTTTATCGTACAGGGGGCGTCGGAGGTCCTACGAGCAGTACTTC; CDR3 protein: CASSLSYRGRRRSYEQYF
clone size: -; J gene: TRBJ2-3; D gene: TRBD2; V gene: TRBV7-3; CDR3 DNA: TGTGCCAGCAGCTTCATTAGCGGGAGGGAAGCAGATACGCAGTATTTT; CDR3 protein: CASSFISGREADTQYF
clone size: once; J gene: TRBJ1-5; D gene: -; V gene: TRBV28; CDR3 DNA: TGTGCCAGCAGTTTAGGGACGACGGGGCCTAATCAGCCCCAGCATTTT; CDR3 protein: CASSLGTTGPNQPQHF
clone size: -; J gene: TRBJ2-3; D gene: TRBD2; V gene: TRBV9; CDR3 DNA: TGTGCCAGCAGCGTTTCACTGCAGGCTAGCGGGAGAGAAGATACGCAGTATTTT; CDR3 protein: CASSVSLQASGREDTQYF
clone size: few; J gene: TRBJ2-7; D gene: -; V gene: TRBV14; CDR3 DNA: TGTGCCAGCAGCCAAGGTTTATGGGTCGGTAGGGCCTACGAGCAGTACTTC; CDR3 protein: CASSQGLWVGRAYEQYF
clone size: -; J gene: TRBJ1-5; D gene: -; V gene: TRBV6-2/TRBV6-3; CDR3 DNA: TGTGCCAGCAGTTACTCTTGGGAGCCCCAGCATTTT; CDR3 protein: CASSYSWEPQHF
clone size: once; J gene: TRBJ1-2; D gene: -; V gene: TRBV7-6; CDR3 DNA: TGTGCCAGCAGCTTAGGCCCGGGAACTGGCTATGGCTACACCTTC; CDR3 protein: CASSLGPGTGYGYTF
clone size: -; J gene: TRBJ2-1; D gene: TRBD2; V gene: TRBV11-2; CDR3 DNA: TGTGCCAGCAGCCCAGACCGGGAGGGATACAATGAGCAGTTCTTC; CDR3 protein: CASSPDREGYNEQFF
clone size: once; J gene: TRBJ2-7; D gene: TRBD1; V gene: TRBV13; CDR3 DNA: TGTGCCAGCAGCGGACAGGGTTTGAGGGAGCAGTACTTC; CDR3 protein: CASSGQGLREQYF
clone size: -; J gene: TRBJ2-1; D gene: -; V gene: TRBV4-1; CDR3 DNA: TGCGCCAGCAGCCAAGGCGTTGGAGAGCAGCTCTTC; CDR3 protein: CASSQGVGEQLF
clone size: -; J gene: TRBJ1-1; D gene: TRBD1; V gene: TRBV9; CDR3 DNA: TGTGCCAGCAGCGTAGGGACAGGGATAACTGAAGCTTTCTTT; CDR3 protein: CASSVGTGITEAFF
clone size: -; J gene: TRBJ2-1; D gene: TRBD1; V gene: TRBV7-2; CDR3 DNA: TGTGCCAGCAGCTCACCCGGACAGGGAGACTCCTACAATGAGCAGTTCTTC; CDR3 protein: CASSSPGQGDSYNEQFF
clone size: -; J gene: TRBJ1-3; D gene: TRBD1; V gene: TRBV4-3; CDR3 DNA: TGCGCCAGCAGCCAGGCCGGGACAGGGGTAGGAAACACCATATATTTT; CDR3 protein: CASSQAGTGVGNTIYF
clone size: -; J gene: TRBJ2-5; D gene: -; V gene: TRBV7-9; CDR3 DNA: TGTGCCAGCAGCCGCGTGGGGTATAGGGAGACCCAGTACTTC; CDR3 protein: CASSRVGYRETQYF
clone size: once; J gene: TRBJ2-7; D gene: TRBD2; V gene: TRBV3-1/TRBV3-2; CDR3 DNA: TGTGCCAGCAGCCAAGATCGAGGGACTAGCTCGGTTGACGAGCAGTACTTC; CDR3 protein: CASSQDRGTSSVDEQYF
clone size: -; J gene: TRBJ2-2; D gene: TRBD2; V gene: TRBV4-1; CDR3 DNA: TGCGCCAGCAGCCAAGTAATAGCGGGAGGAGGCGGGGAGCTGTTTTTT; CDR3 protein: CASSQVIAGGGGELFF
clone size: -; J gene: TRBJ1-1; D gene: -; V gene: TRBV7-3; CDR3 DNA: TGTGCCAGCAGCCCCCGCCCGGGAGGGTTGACTGAAGCTTTCTTT; CDR3 protein: CASSPRPGGLTEAFF